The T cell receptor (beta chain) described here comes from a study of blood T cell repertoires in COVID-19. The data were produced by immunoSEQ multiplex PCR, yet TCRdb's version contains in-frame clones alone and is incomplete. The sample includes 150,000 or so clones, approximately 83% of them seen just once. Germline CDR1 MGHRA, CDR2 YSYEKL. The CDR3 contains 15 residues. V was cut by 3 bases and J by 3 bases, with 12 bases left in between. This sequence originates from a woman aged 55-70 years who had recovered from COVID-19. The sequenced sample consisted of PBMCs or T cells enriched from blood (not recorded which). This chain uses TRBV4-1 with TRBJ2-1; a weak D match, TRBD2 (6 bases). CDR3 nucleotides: TGCGCCAGCAGCCAGGGGGGTTGGGGCTACAATGAGCAGTTCTTC. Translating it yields CASSQGGWGYNEQFF.